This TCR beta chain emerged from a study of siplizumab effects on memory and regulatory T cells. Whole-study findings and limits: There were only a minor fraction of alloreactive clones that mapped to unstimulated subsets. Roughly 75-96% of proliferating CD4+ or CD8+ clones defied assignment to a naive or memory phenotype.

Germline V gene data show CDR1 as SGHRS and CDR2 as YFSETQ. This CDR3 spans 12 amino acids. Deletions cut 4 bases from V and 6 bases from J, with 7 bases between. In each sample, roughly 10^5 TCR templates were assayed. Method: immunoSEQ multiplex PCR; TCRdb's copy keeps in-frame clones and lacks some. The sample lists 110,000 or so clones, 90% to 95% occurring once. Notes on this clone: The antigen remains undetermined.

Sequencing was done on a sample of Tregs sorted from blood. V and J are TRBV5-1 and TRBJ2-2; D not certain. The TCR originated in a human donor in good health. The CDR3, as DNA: TGCGCCAGCAGCAACGGTGCCGGGGAGCTGTTTTTT. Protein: CASSNGAGELFF.